This TCR beta chain was sequenced in a study of blood T cell repertoires in COVID-19. Profiling relied on immunoSEQ multiplex PCR, and the TCRdb table lists in-frame clones only, not all of them. The table has 350,000 to 400,000 clones, 91% seen once; the top ten hold 0.8% to 0.9%. Looked up from germline, CDR1 is SNHLY and CDR2 is FYNNEI. With 7 bases removed from V and 4 bases from J, the gap between germline ends came to 13 bases. The CDR3 runs to 14 residues. The clonotype comes from a middle-aged woman who had been exposed to COVID-19. J is TRBJ2-2 and V is TRBV2; possibly TRBD1 for D (5 bases). The sample comprised PBMCs or T cells enriched from blood (not recorded which). The CDR3 nucleotides are TGTGCCAGCACGCGCGAGCAGGGCACCGGGGAGCTGTTTTTT. Translating it yields CASTREQGTGELFF. Full variable domain (missing parts from reference TRBV2 and TRBJ2-2): EPEVTQTPSHQVTQMGQEVILRCVPISNHLYFYWYRQILGQKVEFLVSFYNNEISEKSEIFDDQFSVERPDGSNFTLKIRSTKLEDSAMYFCASTREQGTGELFFGEGSRLTVL.